This T cell receptor beta chain was retrieved from a study of T cells expressing NK-cell markers. At the level of the study: Sequenced donors, eight in total, included seven who were HCMV-seropositive and one who was seronegative.

Germline V gives CDR1 LNHDA, CDR2 SQIVND (reference sequence). The CDR3 consists of 17 residues. General study results and limits: In several donors, dominant clonotypes made up roughly 28.3-65% of CD3+CD56-NKG2C+ cells.

Regarding this clonotype: Its antigen is not identified.

In generating TCR beta cDNA, 5'RACE template switching with UMIs was used. TCRdb re-called the 5' RACE reads and gives one entry per CDR3 protein, without DNA. This sample's table has approximately 150,000 distinct CDR3 sequences. Sequences were obtained from blood T cells: a sorted CD56 or NKG2C T cell subset, CD4+ or CD8+ T cells, or bulk PBMC T cells (not recorded which). This TCR was recovered from a man in his late teens or twenties in good health. The chain has TRBV19 and TRBJ1-6. The CDR3 sequence: CASSMGQISSYNSPLHF. Full variable domain (remainder filled in from reference TRBV19 and TRBJ1-6): DGGITQSPKYLFRKEGQNVTLSCEQNLNHDAMYWYRQDPGQGLRLIYYSQIVNDFQKGDIAEGYSVSREKKESFPLTVTSAQKNPTAFYLCASSMGQISSYNSPLHFGNGTRLTVT.